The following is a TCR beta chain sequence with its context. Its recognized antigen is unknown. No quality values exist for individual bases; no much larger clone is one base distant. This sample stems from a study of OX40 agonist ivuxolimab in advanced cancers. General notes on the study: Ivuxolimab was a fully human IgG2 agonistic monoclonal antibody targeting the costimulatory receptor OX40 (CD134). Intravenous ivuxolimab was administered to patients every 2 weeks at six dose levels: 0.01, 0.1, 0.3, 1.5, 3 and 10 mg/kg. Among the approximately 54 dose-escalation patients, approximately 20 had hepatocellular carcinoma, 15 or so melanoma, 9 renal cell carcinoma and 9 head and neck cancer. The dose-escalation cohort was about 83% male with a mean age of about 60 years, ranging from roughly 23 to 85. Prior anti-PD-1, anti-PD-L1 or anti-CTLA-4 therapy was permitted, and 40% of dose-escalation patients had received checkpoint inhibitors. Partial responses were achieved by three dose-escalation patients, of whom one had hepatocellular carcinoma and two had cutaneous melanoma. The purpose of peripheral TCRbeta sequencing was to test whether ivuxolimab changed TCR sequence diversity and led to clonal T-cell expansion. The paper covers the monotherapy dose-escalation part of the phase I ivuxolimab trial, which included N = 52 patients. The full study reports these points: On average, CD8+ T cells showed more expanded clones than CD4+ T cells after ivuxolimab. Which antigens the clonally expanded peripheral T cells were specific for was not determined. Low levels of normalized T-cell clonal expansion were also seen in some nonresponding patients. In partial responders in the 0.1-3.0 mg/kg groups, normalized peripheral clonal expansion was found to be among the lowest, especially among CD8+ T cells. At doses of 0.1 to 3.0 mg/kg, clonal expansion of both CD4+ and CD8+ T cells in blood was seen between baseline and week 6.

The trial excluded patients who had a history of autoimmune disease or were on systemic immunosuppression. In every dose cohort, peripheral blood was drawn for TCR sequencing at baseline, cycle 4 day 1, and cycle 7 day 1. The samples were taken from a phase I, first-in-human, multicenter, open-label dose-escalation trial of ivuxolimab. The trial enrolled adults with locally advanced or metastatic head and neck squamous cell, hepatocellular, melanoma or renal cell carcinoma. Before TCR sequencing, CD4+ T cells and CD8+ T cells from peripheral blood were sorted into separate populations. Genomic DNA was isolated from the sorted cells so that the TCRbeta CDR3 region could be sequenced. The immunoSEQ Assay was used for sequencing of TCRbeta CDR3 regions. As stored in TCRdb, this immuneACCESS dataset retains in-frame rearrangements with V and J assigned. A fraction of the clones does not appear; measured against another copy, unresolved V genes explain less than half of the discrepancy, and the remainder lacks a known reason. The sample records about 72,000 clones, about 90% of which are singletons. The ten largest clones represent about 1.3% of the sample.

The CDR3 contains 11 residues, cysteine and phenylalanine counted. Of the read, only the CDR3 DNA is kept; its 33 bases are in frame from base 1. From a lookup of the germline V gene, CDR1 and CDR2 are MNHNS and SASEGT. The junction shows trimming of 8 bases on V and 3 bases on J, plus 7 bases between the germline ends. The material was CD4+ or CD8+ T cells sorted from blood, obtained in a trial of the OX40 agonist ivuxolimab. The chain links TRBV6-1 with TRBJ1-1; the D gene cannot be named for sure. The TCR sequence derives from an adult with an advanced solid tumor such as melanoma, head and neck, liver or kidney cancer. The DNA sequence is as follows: TGTGCCAGCGGGTCCTACACTGAAGCTTTCTTT. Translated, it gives CASGSYTEAFF.